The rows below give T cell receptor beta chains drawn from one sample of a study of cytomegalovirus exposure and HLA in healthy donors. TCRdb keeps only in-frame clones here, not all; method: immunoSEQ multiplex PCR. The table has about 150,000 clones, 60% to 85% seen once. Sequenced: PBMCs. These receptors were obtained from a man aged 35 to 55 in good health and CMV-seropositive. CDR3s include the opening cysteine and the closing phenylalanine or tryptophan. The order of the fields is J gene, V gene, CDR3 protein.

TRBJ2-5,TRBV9,CASSAVAGGLQETQYF
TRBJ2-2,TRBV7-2,CASSLVAAGLTGELFF
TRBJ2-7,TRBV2,CASTGTPSYEQYF
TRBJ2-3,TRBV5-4,CASSPGSSGVTDTQYF
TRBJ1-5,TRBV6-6,CASRGGGSSNQPQHF
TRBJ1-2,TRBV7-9,CASSHPGDGYTF
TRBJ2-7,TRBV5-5,CASSPGTQPYEQYF
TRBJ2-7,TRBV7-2,CASSLPSSYEQYF
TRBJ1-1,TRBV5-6,CASSPGTIGHQNTEAFF
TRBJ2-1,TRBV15,CATSRGAGGPRHNEQFF
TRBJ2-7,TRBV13,CASSLGLAGNYEQYF
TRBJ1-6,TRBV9,CASSVGQGRSPLHF
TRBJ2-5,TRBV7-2,CASSLAGRGEETQYF
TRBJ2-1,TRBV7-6,CASSSLRGGEGRNEQFF
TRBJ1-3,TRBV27,CASSRRGSGNTIYF
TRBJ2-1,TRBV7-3,CASSPLGGSSYNEQFF
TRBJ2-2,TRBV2,CASSLAGLNTGELFF
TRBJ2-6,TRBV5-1,CASSFQGSGANGLTF
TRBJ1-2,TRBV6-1,CASSEALRTYGYTF
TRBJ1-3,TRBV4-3,CASSQDSGFGNTIYF
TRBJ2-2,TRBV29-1,CSVLQDRGGGTGELFF
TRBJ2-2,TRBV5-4,CASSFSRSISGELFF
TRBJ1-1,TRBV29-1,CSGKARGTEAFF
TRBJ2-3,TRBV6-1,CASSVTAVSTDTQYF
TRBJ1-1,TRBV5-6,CASSLGRVEAFF
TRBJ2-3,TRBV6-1,CASSETSTSGSTQYF
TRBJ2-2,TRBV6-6,CASGRGTMNTGELFF
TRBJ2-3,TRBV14,CASSQGGDTQYF
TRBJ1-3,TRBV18,CASSPGSYSGNTIYF
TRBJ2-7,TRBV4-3,CASSHRLAGVDYEQYF
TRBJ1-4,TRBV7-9,CASSPEVAHRELFF
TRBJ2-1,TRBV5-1,CASSYSGSLGFF
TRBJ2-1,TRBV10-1,CASSVRTGGYNEQFF
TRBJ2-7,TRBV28,CASGRVGGDYEQYF
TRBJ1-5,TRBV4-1,CASSDPGPQPQHF
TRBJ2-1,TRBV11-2,CASSLRLAGSYNEQFF
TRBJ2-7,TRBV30,CAWSTGTGDYEQYF
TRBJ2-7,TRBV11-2,CASSLGAGGYEQYF
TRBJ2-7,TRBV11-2,CASSLVRGGERYF
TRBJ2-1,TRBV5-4,CASSSGQGGYNEQFF
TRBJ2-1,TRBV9,CASSVEGSSSYNEQFF
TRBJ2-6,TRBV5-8,CASSLEYFSSGANVLTF
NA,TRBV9,CASSVSAGGGYEQYF
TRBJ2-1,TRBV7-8,CASSAQRFSYNEQFF
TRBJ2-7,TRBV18,CASSQGGSAYEQYF
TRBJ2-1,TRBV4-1,CASSSPEGNEQFF
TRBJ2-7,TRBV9,CASSVGLGRSYEQYF
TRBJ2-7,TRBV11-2,CASSQENWTSGALYEQYF
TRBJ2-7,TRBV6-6,CASSYGDRGSYEQYF
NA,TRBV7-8,CASSLFGGTAVDETQYF
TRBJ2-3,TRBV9,CASSVRLADPPDTQYF
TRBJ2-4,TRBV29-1,CSVEEGGLNIQYF